The 27 T cell receptor beta chains presented below share a single source sample, sequenced in a study of T cells after somatic rescue of genetic block. The assay was immunoSEQ multiplex PCR, and TCRdb's table has in-frame clones only and misses some. The table shows approximately 100,000 clones, with just under 90% occurring only once. Source material: peripheral blood mononuclear cells (PBMCs). These receptors were taken from a young woman.

The chain recombines TRBV5-1 with TRBJ2-7; D possibly corresponds to TRBD2 (5 bases). Germline V gene data show CDR1 as SGHRS and CDR2 as YFSETQ. V lost 0 bases to trimming and J lost 6 bases, with 10 bases between them. The CDR3 is 13 amino acids. The CDR3 region is CASSLEEGTEQYF. DNA for the CDR3: TGCGCCAGCAGCTTGGAAGAGGGCACCGAGCAGTACTTC.

The chain employs TRBV29-1 and TRBJ2-1; 12 bases are a match to TRBD2. The germline CDR1 and CDR2 sequences are SQVTM and ANQGSEA. The V gene end was trimmed by 6 bases and the J gene end by 8 bases; junction bases not matched to a gene: 11. This CDR3 is 15 amino acids long. The CDR3 here is CSVRGRTSGIDEQFF. The CDR3 nucleotides are TGCAGCGTCAGGGGGAGGACTAGCGGGATCGATGAGCAGTTCTTC.

This chain links TRBV5-1 with TRBJ2-1, with 11 positions matching TRBD2. V shed 3 bases, J shed 10 bases, and the junction held 6 bases outside the gene matches. Germline V gives CDR1 SGHRS, CDR2 YFSETQ. The CDR3 consists of 14 residues. DNA of the CDR3: TGCGCCAGCAGCTCCCTAGCGGGAGGCGAGGAGCAGTTCTTC. Translation: CASSSLAGGEEQFF.

The chain is built from TRBV11-3 and TRBJ2-1; D may be TRBD2 (5 bases). Germline-derived CDR1 and CDR2 are SGHNT and YENEEA. Trimming removed 5 bases from V and 3 bases from J, with 26 bases in between. The CDR3 is 19 amino acids. The CDR3 DNA reads TGTGCCAGCAGCGGTCGGGGTCTCCCTTCCCCGCGAATCTACAATGAGCAGTTCTTC. Translated, it gives CASSGRGLPSPRIYNEQFF. Filled out from reference TRBV11-3 and TRBJ2-1, the complete variable domain reads EAGVVQSPRYKIIEKKQPVAFWCNPISGHNTLYWYLQNLGQGPELLIRYENEEAVDDSQLPKDRFSAERLKGVDSTLKIQPAELGDSAVYLCASSGRGLPSPRIYNEQFFGPGTRLTVL.

The CDR3 sequence is CASSLSASTDTQYF. CDR3 DNA: TGTGCCAGCAGCTTAAGCGCCAGCACAGATACGCAGTATTTT. The rearrangement links TRBV7-3 to TRBJ2-3; D uncertain. V was shortened by 1 base and J by 0 bases, with 5 bases between the two germline ends. The CDR3 totals 14 residues. Germline V lookup: CDR1 SGHTA, CDR2 FQGTGA.

This clone was observed once. This chain connects TRBV5-5 to TRBJ1-2; no reliable D call. This CDR3 region has 15 residues. V was shortened by 3 bases and J by 6 bases, with 18 bases between the two germline ends. Germline lookup yields CDR1 SGHKS and CDR2 YYEKEE (reference sequence). The CDR3 bases are TGTGCCAGCAGCTCACTACAGAGGTTACTAGATGGCTACACCTTC. This encodes CASSSLQRLLDGYTF. Full variable domain (missing parts from reference TRBV5-5 and TRBJ1-2): DAGVTQSPTHLIKTRGQQVTLRCSPISGHKSVSWYQQVLGQGPQFIFQYYEKEERGRGNFPDRFSARQFPNYSSELNVNALLLGDSALYLCASSSLQRLLDGYTFGSGTRLTVV.

The chain couples TRBV27 to TRBJ1-1; D is uncertain. The V and J ends lost 4 bases and 3 bases respectively, with 6 bases between them. Germline V gene data show CDR1 as MNHEY and CDR2 as SMNVEV (reference sequence). The CDR3 extends over 12 amino acids. The CDR3: CASSSTYTEAFF. As DNA, the CDR3 is TGTGCCAGCAGTTCCACGTACACTGAAGCTTTCTTT.

V and J are TRBV2 and TRBJ1-2; 8 bases agree with TRBD1. The junction had 3 bases not matched to a gene; V was cut back by 6 bases and J by 6 bases. This CDR3 region has 12 residues. Looked up from germline, CDR1 is SNHLY and CDR2 is FYNNEI. CDR3 in amino acids: CASRRTGNGYTF. DNA of the CDR3: TGTGCCAGCAGAAGGACAGGGAATGGCTACACCTTC.

The rearrangement joins TRBV5-5 to TRBJ2-5; 7 bases agree with TRBD1. The J call may be mistaken, given a closer DNA end match to TRBJ2-7. Per germline, CDR1 SGHKS and CDR2 YYEKEE (reference sequence). This CDR3 has 14 residues. The CDR3 here is CASSLEGTAYEQYF. CDR3 sequence (DNA): TGTGCCAGCAGCTTGGAAGGGACAGCCTACGAGCAGTACTTC.

V and J are TRBV6-5 and TRBJ1-2; D is perhaps TRBD1 (5 bases). Trimming pared 2 bases from V and 7 bases from J, leaving 5 bases between. Germline CDR1 is MNHEY and CDR2 is SVGAGI. The CDR3 consists of 11 residues. DNA of the CDR3: TGTGCCAGCAGTTACAGGGGTGGCTACACCTTC. It translates to CASSYRGGYTF.

The rearrangement links TRBV11-2 to TRBJ1-1, with unresolved D. There are 13 residues in the CDR3. Germline lookup yields CDR1 SGHAT and CDR2 FQNNGV. Trimming removed 2 bases at V and 3 bases at J, with 7 bases between. CDR3 amino acids: CASSLNGYTEAFF. The CDR3 DNA follows: TGTGCCAGCAGCTTAAACGGATACACTGAAGCTTTCTTT.

The chain joins TRBV19 to TRBJ1-2; TRBD1 is a possible D gene (6 bases). The CDR3 loop spans 13 amino acids. Germline V CDR1 and CDR2: LNHDA, SQIVND (reference sequence). The V end was cut by 7 bases, the J end by 10 bases, with 19 bases between. The DNA of the CDR3 is TGTGCCAGTACCGTCGACAGGTCTTTGGTCTACACCTTC. Translating gives CASTVDRSLVYTF.

The chain uses TRBV27 and TRBJ1-2, with D maybe TRBD1 (6 bases). The V gene's germline CDR1 is MNHEY and CDR2 SMNVEV (reference sequence). This CDR3 comprises 13 residues. The V gene lost 1 base and the J gene lost 6 bases, with 9 bases spanning the gap. The CDR3 nucleotides read TGTGCCAGCAGTTTATTAGGGGGAGATGGCTACACCTTC. Encoded protein: CASSLLGGDGYTF.

This clone has just a few counts. The genes are TRBV12-5 and TRBJ2-7; the match to TRBD2 covers 14 bases. The CDR3 is 18 amino acids. J gave up 3 bases and V 5 bases, and 12 bases lay outside the gene matches. Germline lookup yields CDR1 LGHNT and CDR2 FRNRAP. As DNA, the CDR3 is TGTGCTAGTGGTGTCTGGACTAGCGGGAGGCTGGTATTCTACGAGCAGTACTTC. Protein: CASGVWTSGRLVFYEQYF.

This clone appeared a few times. The chain joins TRBV19 to TRBJ1-1, with a weak D call TRBD1 (6 bases). Germline-derived CDR1 and CDR2 are LNHDA and SQIVND (reference sequence). This CDR3 comprises 14 residues. V was pared by 3 bases and J by 3 bases, with 11 bases between. This CDR3 is CASSMLGGYTEAFF. The DNA of the CDR3 is TGTGCCAGTAGTATGTTGGGGGGCTACACTGAAGCTTTCTTT.

This chain connects TRBV4-1 to TRBJ2-7, with TRBD2 matching 11 bases. Trimming took 1 base from V and 5 from J; bases not matched to a gene: 16. The CDR3 loop spans 19 amino acids. Germline CDR1 reads MGHRA; CDR2 reads YSYEKL. The CDR3, as DNA: TGCGCCAGCAGCCAAGTAATTTGGCTAGCGGGAGGTCCTGGGCACGAGCAGTACTTC. Translating it yields CASSQVIWLAGGPGHEQYF.

The V gene is TRBV5-1, the J gene TRBJ2-7; D is undetermined. The germline V and J ends were trimmed by 0 bases and 6 bases, with 10 bases remaining between them. This CDR3 region has 13 residues. Germline CDR1 reads SGHRS; CDR2 reads YFSETQ. In DNA, the CDR3 is TGCGCCAGCAGCTTGGGCTCTCCCCGCGAGCAGTACTTC. Translation gives CASSLGSPREQYF. Full variable domain (rest looked up from reference TRBV5-1 and TRBJ2-7): KAGVTQTPRYLIKTRGQQVTLSCSPISGHRSVSWYQQTPGQGLQFLFEYFSETQRNKGNFPGRFSGRQFSNSRSEMNVSTLELGDSALYLCASSLGSPREQYFGPGTRLTVT.

As DNA, the CDR3 is TGTGCCAGTTCCGGACAGGGGAGGGCTGAAGCTTTCTTT. Protein sequence: CASSGQGRAEAFF. The rearrangement links TRBV28 to TRBJ1-1; 9 bases match TRBD1. This CDR3 has 13 residues. Germline-derived CDR1 and CDR2 are MDHEN and SYDVKM. Unmatched junction bases numbered 8, after V lost 9 bases and J lost 6 bases.

The chain recombines TRBV19 with TRBJ2-5; 8 nucleotides agree with TRBD1. With 11 bases clipped from V and 5 bases from J, the junction kept 4 bases outside the gene matches. This CDR3 has 11 amino acids. Looked up from germline, CDR1 is LNHDA and CDR2 is SQIVND (reference sequence). This CDR3 reads CAGRGPETQYF. The CDR3 DNA is TGTGCCGGCAGGGGGCCGGAGACCCAGTACTTC.

CDR3 in amino acids: CASGKTGGHEKLFF. Here the CDR3 DNA reads TGTGCCAGTGGGAAGACAGGGGGGCATGAAAAACTGTTTTTT. This chain joins TRBV6-5 and TRBJ1-4, with 9 bases identical to TRBD1. V dropped 9 bases and J dropped 6; count of bases not matched to a gene: 8. Looked up from germline, CDR1 is MNHEY and CDR2 is SVGAGI. This CDR3 has 14 residues.

This rearrangement joins TRBV25-1 to TRBJ2-2, with TRBD2 matching over 7 bases. The CDR3 extends over 14 amino acids. Germline lookup yields CDR1 MGHDK and CDR2 SYGVNS. Germline trimming cut 6 bases from V and 7 bases from J; bases unmatched to any gene: 8. CDR3 protein: CASSQREDDGELFF. CDR3 in DNA: TGTGCCAGCAGCCAGCGGGAAGACGACGGGGAGCTGTTTTTT.

V is TRBV29-1 and J is TRBJ1-6; 7 nucleotides align to TRBD1. This CDR3 has 13 residues. The V gene end was trimmed by 4 bases and the J gene end by 5 bases; junction bases not matched to a gene: 2. The germline V gene has CDR1 SQVTM and CDR2 ANQGSEA. CDR3 bases: TGCAGCGTTGGCCAGGGGGATAATTCACCCCTCCACTTT. It is translated as CSVGQGDNSPLHF.

V is TRBV27 and J is TRBJ1-5; no firm D call. The CDR3 length is 16 residues. CDR1 is MNHEY, CDR2 SMNVEV, per germline (reference sequence). V was shortened by 0 bases and J by 0 bases, with 9 bases between the two germline ends. CDR3 sequence: CASSLSRANSNQPQHF. The CDR3 DNA reads as TGTGCCAGCAGTTTATCGAGGGCTAATAGCAATCAGCCCCAGCATTTT.

This clone came up once. V is TRBV15 and J is TRBJ1-1; D is undetermined. From germline, CDR1 is LNHNV and CDR2 YYDKDF (reference sequence). The CDR3 extends over 13 amino acids. V was pared by 0 bases and J by 8 bases, with 10 bases between. The CDR3 DNA reads as TGTGCCACCAGCAGAGATTTTGGACCAGAAGCTTTCTTT. It is translated as CATSRDFGPEAFF.

The V gene is TRBV5-1, the J gene TRBJ1-4; D call uncertain. Germline lookup yields CDR1 SGHRS and CDR2 YFSETQ. Trimming removed 1 base from V and 0 bases from J, with 16 bases in between. This CDR3 region has 18 residues. The CDR3 is CASSLKTYGGATNEKLFF. Here the CDR3 DNA reads TGCGCCAGCAGCTTGAAGACTTATGGCGGGGCAACTAATGAAAAACTGTTTTTT.

The chain links TRBV21-1 to TRBJ2-1; the table's D call of TRBD2 was not tested on the DNA. TRBV21-1 is tagged as a pseudogene. The CDR3 has 21 amino acids. The CDR3 loop reads CASSERGCGTSGSGEVNEQFF. The CDR3, as DNA: TGTGCCAGCAGCGAAAGAGGGTGCGGGACTAGCGGGAGTGGGGAAGTCAATGAGCAGTTCTTC.

The chain couples TRBV18 to TRBJ1-4; 7 bases fit TRBD1. The CDR3 consists of 15 residues. Trimming cost V 5 bases and J 7 bases; bases outside gene matches: 10. CDR1 is KGHSH and CDR2 is LQKENI in the germline V gene. CDR3 DNA: TGTGCCAGCTCATTGTCAACAGGGGATAGTGAAAAACTGTTTTTT. Amino acid sequence: CASSLSTGDSEKLFF.